The present entry profiles one T cell receptor (beta chain) with its context. MiXCR, run by TCRdb on the RT-PCR reads, gives a single entry per CDR3 protein. The sample records hundreds of thousands of distinct CDR3 sequences, approximately 11% being singletons. The data were taken from a study of response to subunit inactivated influenza vaccine. CDR1 MGHRA and CDR2 YSYEKL come from the germline V gene. This CDR3 has 16 amino acids. Trimming stripped 1 base from V and 0 bases from J, with 10 bases between. This same sample was also taken into another study, of T cells expressing NK-cell markers. In that study: cDNA encoding TCR beta was synthesized via 5'RACE template switching incorporating UMIs. Sequencing of TCR beta repertoires drew on sorted CD3+CD56+NKG2C+, CD3+CD56+NKG2C- and CD3+CD56-NKG2C+ T cells. Dominant NKG2C+ clonotypes in roughly 6 donors made up roughly 1.0-7.0% of CD8+ T cells. Once again these clonotypes came out on top in the CD3+CD56-NKG2C+ fraction of several donors.

This TCR was sampled from a man between 50 and 59 years old who received an inactivated influenza vaccine. The source material was PBMCs from blood, sampled on the day of vaccination. The V gene is TRBV4-1, the J gene TRBJ2-1; D is perhaps TRBD2 (5 bases). The CDR3 protein is CASSQGGYSSYNEQFF. CDR3 bases: TGCGCCAGCAGCCAAGGAGGGTACAGCTCCTACAATGAGCAGTTCTTC.